The 15 T cell receptor beta chains presented below share a single source sample, sequenced in a study of blood T cell repertoires in COVID-19. The method was immunoSEQ multiplex PCR; TCRdb's version includes in-frame clones alone and lacks a portion of them. The sample includes under 350,000 clones, roughly four fifths seen only once; the top ten take around a tenth. The sequencing sample was made of peripheral blood. The receptors shown here come from a woman between 50 and 59 years old who had recovered from COVID-19.

The chain's CDR3 is CASSSPGQPSYGYTF. The CDR3 DNA reads as TGTGCCAGCAGTTCCCCAGGACAGCCTTCCTATGGCTACACCTTC. The chain carries TRBV27 and TRBJ1-2; possibly TRBD1 for D (6 bases). Between the trimmed V and J ends, which lost 4 bases and 4 bases, there was a span of 16 bases. Germline CDR1 and CDR2: MNHEY and SMNVEV (reference sequence). The CDR3 has 15 residues.

The rearrangement links TRBV27 to TRBJ2-5; 8 bases are a match to TRBD1. CDR3 length equals 16 residues. Germline V gene data show CDR1 as MNHEY and CDR2 as SMNVEV (reference sequence). With 2 bases clipped from V and 3 bases from J, the junction kept 8 bases outside the gene matches. CDR3 protein: CASSLLGQGGEETQYF. The DNA for the CDR3 is TGTGCCAGCAGTTTACTCGGACAGGGAGGAGAAGAGACCCAGTACTTC.

CDR3: CASSEDREHGYTF. The CDR3 nucleotides read TGTGCCAGCAGTGAAGACAGGGAACATGGCTACACCTTC. The chain uses TRBV28 and TRBJ1-2, with 7 nucleotides matching TRBD1. V lost 5 bases, J lost 6 bases, and 6 bases stayed unmatched. In germline, CDR1 is MDHEN, CDR2 SYDVKM. This CDR3 spans 13 amino acids.

DNA for the CDR3: TGTGCCAGCAGACCGGCAGGTGCCAAAAACATTCAGTACTTC. Encoded protein: CASRPAGAKNIQYF. This sequence joins TRBV27 and TRBJ2-4; D is unclear. The length of the CDR3 is 14 residues. The V gene's germline CDR1 is MNHEY and CDR2 SMNVEV (reference sequence). V was pared by 6 bases and J by 1 base, with 10 bases between.

This clone was picked up a small number of times. This rearrangement joins TRBV4-1 to TRBJ2-1; tentative D call: TRBD2 (6 bases). CDR1 is MGHRA, CDR2 YSYEKL, per germline. This CDR3 is built from 17 residues. Between the trimmed V and J ends, which lost 0 bases and 4 bases, there was a span of 16 bases. The CDR3 here is CASSQEAWRASYNEQFF. CDR3 bases: TGCGCCAGCAGCCAAGAGGCATGGAGGGCTTCATACAATGAGCAGTTCTTC.

The sample holds one count of this clone. The gene calls are TRBV25-1 and TRBJ1-6; D remains ambiguous. Trimming removed 3 bases from V and 4 bases from J, with 7 bases in between. The CDR3 length is 14 residues. CDR1 and CDR2 (germline): MGHDK, SYGVNS. The CDR3 loop reads CASSDSGYNSPLHF. Written as DNA, the CDR3 is TGTGCCAGCAGTGACTCCGGTTATAATTCACCCCTCCACTTT.

This chain joins TRBV7-9 and TRBJ2-7; D remains ambiguous. Germline V gene lookup returns CDR1 SEHNR and CDR2 FQNEAQ (reference sequence). CDR3 length: 14 amino acids. V was clipped by 3 bases and J by 4 bases, with 13 bases between them. This chain's CDR3 is CASSFPPPRYEQYF. In DNA form, the CDR3 reads TGTGCCAGCAGCTTCCCTCCTCCTCGGTACGAGCAGTACTTC.

The chain recombines TRBV18 with TRBJ2-7; 7 bases are a match to TRBD1. The CDR3 extends over 15 amino acids. J lost 5 bases, V lost 2 bases, and 9 bases had no gene match. Germline CDR1 KGHSH, CDR2 LQKENI. CDR3 in amino acids: CASSPKQGWWDEQYF. The DNA for the CDR3 is TGTGCCAGCTCACCAAAACAGGGGTGGTGGGACGAGCAGTACTTC.

This clone was seen just once. The chain uses TRBV6-5 and TRBJ2-5, with D uncertain. The V end was cut by 6 bases, the J end by 3 bases, with 8 bases between. From germline, CDR1 is MNHEY and CDR2 SVGAGI. The CDR3 has 12 amino acids. As DNA, the CDR3 is TGTGCCAGCAGGAGTGGTGAAGAGACCCAGTACTTC. It translates to CASRSGEETQYF.

V usage is TRBV6-5 and J usage is TRBJ1-1; D remains unclear. V was trimmed by 6 bases and J by 7 bases, leaving 18 bases between them. There are 14 residues in the CDR3. Germline V gives CDR1 MNHEY, CDR2 SVGAGI. The CDR3 reads CASRTAGGQLEAFF. For the CDR3, the DNA is TGTGCCAGCAGAACCGCCGGTGGGCAGCTTGAAGCTTTCTTT.

V is TRBV6-2 or TRBV6-3 and J is TRBJ2-1; 8 bases are shared with TRBD2. This CDR3 is built from 16 residues. Germline lookup yields CDR1 MNHEY and CDR2 SVGEGT. V dropped 2 bases and J dropped 7; count of bases not matched to a gene: 10. CDR3 sequence (DNA): TGTGCCAGCAGTTACGGTACGGGAGGGCTAGCTAATGAGCAGTTCTTC. This sequence encodes CASSYGTGGLANEQFF.

V is TRBV6-5 and J is TRBJ2-5; TRBD2 is a possible D gene (6 bases). With 4 bases removed from V and 6 bases from J, the gap between germline ends came to 18 bases. CDR1 and CDR2 from the germline V gene are MNHEY and SVGAGI. The length of the CDR3 is 15 residues. The CDR3 nucleotides are TGTGCCAGCAGTTCCGAACGGGTGGGAGGAAAGACCCAGTACTTC. It specifies CASSSERVGGKTQYF.

The V and J genes are TRBV18 and TRBJ2-5; D may be TRBD2 (6 bases). V lost 3 bases and J 5 bases, leaving 16 bases between the germline ends. Germline-derived CDR1 and CDR2 are KGHSH and LQKENI. The CDR3 loop spans 15 amino acids. The CDR3 here is CASSPTSWYRETQYF. The CDR3 DNA is TGTGCCAGCTCACCGACTAGTTGGTATCGCGAGACCCAGTACTTC. Using reference TRBV18 and TRBJ2-5 for the parts outside the CDR3, the full variable domain is NAGVMQNPRHLVRRRGQEARLRCSPMKGHSHVYWYRQLPEEGLKFMVYLQKENIIDESGMPKERFSAEFPKEGPSILRIQQVVRGDSAAYFCASSPTSWYRETQYFGPGTRLLVL.

This clone was observed a handful of times. This rearrangement joins TRBV7-9 to TRBJ2-3, with unresolved D. CDR3 size: 15 residues. Trimming left V 2 bases short and J 4 bases short, with 13 bases between. Germline loops: CDR1 SEHNR, CDR2 FQNEAQ (reference sequence). The CDR3 here is CASSLPNADSDTQYF. The DNA of the CDR3 is TGTGCCAGCAGCTTACCGAACGCCGACTCAGATACGCAGTATTTT.

The gene calls are TRBV18 and TRBJ2-1, with D tentatively TRBD2 (7 bases). CDR3 size: 16 residues. Germline loops: CDR1 KGHSH, CDR2 LQKENI. The V gene lost 6 bases and the J gene lost 8 bases, with 23 bases spanning the gap. The CDR3 protein is CASSPSIGWGGDEQFF. The CDR3 nucleotides read TGTGCCAGCTCCCCCTCGATCGGATGGGGGGGCGATGAGCAGTTCTTC.